Below are 21 T cell receptor beta chains sequenced from a single sample in a study of regulatory dendritic cells for organ transplantation. Sorted subsets were CFSE-labeled and cultured approximately 5 days with allogeneic dendritic cells. Assay: immunoSEQ multiplex PCR; the TCRdb copy retains only in-frame clones and omits some. This sample has over 20,000 clones, with roughly 85% found just once. No antigen has been assigned to these receptors. Input material: naive CD4+ T cells from blood cultured with regulatory dendritic cells. Subset reported: CD45RA+ naive T cells. The receptors originated from a human donor in good health.

The chain is built from TRBV19 and TRBJ2-5; tentative D call: TRBD2 (6 bases). The CDR3 length is 13 residues. Germline V CDR1 and CDR2: LNHDA, SQIVND (reference sequence). Trimming left V 5 bases short and J 5 bases short, with 12 bases between. The CDR3, as DNA: TGTGCCAGTAGTGTGGCTAGCGTCGAGACCCAGTACTTC. Amino acids: CASSVASVETQYF. Supplemented by reference TRBV19 and TRBJ2-5, the full variable domain reads DGGITQSPKYLFRKEGQNVTLSCEQNLNHDAMYWYRQDPGQGLRLIYYSQIVNDFQKGDIAEGYSVSREKKESFPLTVTSAQKNPTAFYLCASSVASVETQYFGPGTRLLVL.

The count of this clone is one. The chain uses TRBV5-1 and TRBJ2-2; TRBD2 matches 10 bases. The J segment lost 4 bases and the V segment lost 4 bases, leaving 4 bases of the junction unmatched. This CDR3 has 15 amino acids. Germline lookup yields CDR1 SGHRS and CDR2 YFSETQ. The CDR3 sequence is CASSQRTSGTGELFF. CDR3 DNA sequence: TGCGCCAGCAGCCAAAGGACTAGCGGCACCGGGGAGCTGTTTTTT. The full variable domain, rest sourced from reference TRBV5-1 and TRBJ2-2, is KAGVTQTPRYLIKTRGQQVTLSCSPISGHRSVSWYQQTPGQGLQFLFEYFSETQRNKGNFPGRFSGRQFSNSRSEMNVSTLELGDSALYLCASSQRTSGTGELFFGEGSRLTVL.

This clone appeared once. Germline is not matched at one junction end, which may reflect a read error. The chain has TRBV27 and TRBJ2-5; no definite D call. Germline V gene data show CDR1 as MNHEY and CDR2 as SMNVEV (reference sequence). The CDR3 sequence is 13 residues long. CDR3 nucleotide sequence: TGTGCCAGCGGACGGTATCACCAACAGACCCAGTACTTC. This translates into CASGRYHQQTQYF.

The CDR3, as DNA: TGTGCCAGCAGCCAGGACGGACACACCGGGGAGCTGTTTTTT. It encodes CASSQDGHTGELFF. The chain couples TRBV7-3 to TRBJ2-2; D not certain. The CDR3 is 14 residues long. Germline V CDR1 and CDR2: SGHTA, FQGTGA. V was cut by 5 bases and J by 3 bases, with 10 bases left in between.

The chain couples TRBV19 to TRBJ1-5; D perhaps matches TRBD1 (5 bases). The germline CDR1 and CDR2 sequences are LNHDA and SQIVND (reference sequence). The CDR3 totals 15 residues. Trimming removed 0 bases from V and 2 bases from J, with 8 bases in between. CDR3 region: CASSIDRDRNQPQHF. The DNA of the CDR3 is TGTGCCAGTAGTATAGACAGGGATCGCAATCAGCCCCAGCATTTT.

V is TRBV10-1 and J is TRBJ2-2; TRBD2 matches at 9 bases. The CDR3 sequence is 17 residues long. The ends lost 4 bases at V and 0 bases at J; junction bases unmatched: 6. CDR1 and CDR2 (germline): WNHNN, SYGVQD (reference sequence). The DNA of the CDR3 is TGCGCCAGCAGTGTGGGGCTAGCGGGATCGAACACCGGGGAGCTGTTTTTT. It yields the protein CASSVGLAGSNTGELFF.

The chain couples TRBV19 to TRBJ2-5; no reliable D call. The V end lost 8 bases, the J end lost 4 bases, and 17 bases lay between the germline ends. In germline, CDR1 is LNHDA, CDR2 SQIVND (reference sequence). CDR3 length equals 14 residues. In DNA, the CDR3 is TGTGCCAGTGCCGGTGGCTACGGATCAGAGACCCAGTACTTC. Its translation is CASAGGYGSETQYF. The full variable domain, completed using reference TRBV19 and TRBJ2-5, is DGGITQSPKYLFRKEGQNVTLSCEQNLNHDAMYWYRQDPGQGLRLIYYSQIVNDFQKGDIAEGYSVSREKKESFPLTVTSAQKNPTAFYLCASAGGYGSETQYFGPGTRLLVL.

The rearrangement links TRBV2 to TRBJ1-6; possibly TRBD1 for D (5 bases). The length of the CDR3 is 13 residues. Germline CDR1 and CDR2: SNHLY and FYNNEI. The germline V and J ends were trimmed by 4 bases and 10 bases, with 11 bases remaining between them. CDR3 in DNA: TGTGCCAGCAGTGGCAGGGAGGGCTCACCCCTCCACTTT. Protein: CASSGREGSPLHF.

The chain carries TRBV10-3 and TRBJ2-1; TRBD1 is a possible D gene (5 bases). Between the trimmed V and J ends, which lost 10 bases and 10 bases, there was a span of 14 bases. CDR1 ENHRY and CDR2 SYGVKD come from the germline V gene. The CDR3 consists of 11 residues. The CDR3 DNA reads as TGTGCCACCGCCGTTGCAGGGGAGCAGTTCTTC. Translated: CATAVAGEQFF.

The V gene is TRBV7-2, the J gene TRBJ1-1; D not certain. The CDR3 totals 15 residues. Germline V gene lookup returns CDR1 SGHTA and CDR2 FQGNSA. Trimming stripped 2 bases from V and 10 bases from J, with 20 bases between. Here the CDR3 DNA reads TGTGCCAGCAGCTTAATGGGGATCCAGAACCAACGAGCTTTCTTT. It codes for CASSLMGIQNQRAFF.

The chain carries TRBV5-1 and TRBJ2-5; D perhaps matches TRBD2 (6 bases). This CDR3 region has 15 residues. CDR1 SGHRS and CDR2 YFSETQ come from the germline V gene. V was trimmed by 6 bases and J by 1 base, leaving 16 bases between them. CDR3 bases: TGCGCCAGCACGTCGTTAGCGGAATTCCAAGAGACCCAGTACTTC. Amino acid sequence: CASTSLAEFQETQYF.

The chain is built from TRBV30 and TRBJ1-1, with D possibly matching TRBD1 (5 bases). Trimming removed 1 base at V and 0 bases at J, with 9 bases between. Germline lookup yields CDR1 GTSNPN and CDR2 SVGIG (reference sequence). This CDR3 comprises 14 residues. The DNA for the CDR3 is TGTGCCTGGAGTGGAGGGGCCTTGAACACTGAAGCTTTCTTT. This gives the protein CAWSGGALNTEAFF.

The J gene is TRBJ1-3, the V gene TRBV10-2; 9 bases are shared with TRBD1. The CDR3 sequence is 14 residues long. Germline values: CDR1 WSHSY, CDR2 SAAADI. Trimming at V came to 7 bases and at J to 8 bases, leaving 9 bases not matched to a gene. The CDR3 region is CASNFGQGRDTIYF. CDR3 nucleotides: TGCGCCAGCAATTTCGGACAGGGGAGAGACACCATATATTTT.

The chain employs TRBV27 and TRBJ2-3; TRBD2 matches 12 bases. Germline V gives CDR1 MNHEY, CDR2 SMNVEV (reference sequence). Trimming took 1 base from V and 2 from J; bases not matched to a gene: 10. The CDR3 contains 19 residues. CDR3 sequence reads: CASSLYRLAGGNITDTQYF. The CDR3 bases are TGTGCCAGCAGTTTATATAGGCTAGCGGGAGGGAATATCACAGATACGCAGTATTTT.

This clone is a singleton in its sample. The chain links TRBV19 to TRBJ1-5; D call uncertain. From germline, CDR1 is LNHDA and CDR2 SQIVND (reference sequence). The V end lost 5 bases, the J end lost 1 base, and 9 bases lay between the germline ends. CDR3 length equals 14 residues. The CDR3 sequence: CASSPRQSNQPQHF. The CDR3 DNA is TGTGCCAGTAGTCCCAGGCAGAGCAATCAGCCCCAGCATTTT.

This rearrangement joins TRBV4-1 to TRBJ2-6, with D hard to call. CDR1 and CDR2 from the germline V gene are MGHRA and YSYEKL. V was pared by 4 bases and J by 0 bases, with 13 bases between. The CDR3 runs 17 residues. CDR3 nucleotide sequence: TGCGCCAGCAGCCTCTCGGATACTAACTCTGGGGCCAACGTCCTGACTTTC. Its protein product is CASSLSDTNSGANVLTF.

The chain employs TRBV11-2 and TRBJ1-2; TRBD1 aligns across 9 bases. CDR1 is SGHAT and CDR2 is FQNNGV in the germline V gene. Germline trimming cut 5 bases from V and 6 bases from J; bases unmatched to any gene: 10. The CDR3 is 15 residues long. This chain's CDR3 is CASSRTGTGSDGYTF. The DNA of the CDR3 is TGTGCCAGCAGCAGAACCGGGACAGGGAGCGATGGCTACACCTTC.

In nucleotides, the CDR3 is TGTGCCAGCAGCTTAGATCGGAGCTACGAGCAGTACTTC. Amino acids: CASSLDRSYEQYF. The rearrangement uses TRBV7-8 and TRBJ2-7; D uncertain. Germline V gene data show CDR1 as SGHVS and CDR2 as FQNEAQ. This CDR3 has 13 residues. The V end was cut by 1 base, the J end by 3 bases, with 7 bases between.

The chain employs TRBV13 and TRBJ2-3, with D uncertain. The V end was cut by 5 bases, the J end by 1 base, with 7 bases between. In germline, CDR1 is PRHDT, CDR2 FYEKMQ (reference sequence). The CDR3 consists of 13 residues. CDR3 sequence: CASSTWGTDTQYF. CDR3 coding DNA: TGTGCCAGCAGCACCTGGGGCACAGATACGCAGTATTTT. Filled out from reference TRBV13 and TRBJ2-3, the complete variable domain reads AAGVIQSPRHLIKEKRETATLKCYPIPRHDTVYWYQQGPGQDPQFLISFYEKMQSDKGSIPDRFSAQQFSDYHSELNMSSLELGDSALYFCASSTWGTDTQYFGPGTRLTVL.

The chain carries TRBV7-3 and TRBJ1-2; D unresolved. The V gene lost 4 bases and the J gene lost 3 bases, with 12 bases spanning the gap. CDR1 is SGHTA, CDR2 FQGTGA, per germline. The CDR3 runs 14 residues. CDR3 nucleotides: TGTGCCAGCAGCTCTATAAACAGTGACTATGGCTACACCTTC. It yields the protein CASSSINSDYGYTF.

To note about this clone: An end of the junction does not agree with germline; a read error may underlie this. DNA of the CDR3: TGTGCCAACAGCGTAACGGGGGATCAGCCCCAGCATTTT. Translated: CANSVTGDQPQHF. The chain is built from TRBV9 and TRBJ1-5; D is possibly TRBD1 (5 bases). The V gene's germline CDR1 is SGDLS and CDR2 YYNGEE. The CDR3 contains 13 residues.